This TCR beta chain was recovered during a study of beta chain features in type 1 diabetes. Sequencing targeted expressed TCRB transcripts, as all isolated RNA had been reverse transcribed. The protocol was immunoSEQ multiplex PCR, while the TCRdb copy is restricted to in-frame clones and leaves out a portion. The sample holds 120,000 to 150,000 clones, about 9.4% seen once. Germline V gives CDR1 SGDLS, CDR2 YYNGEE. The V and J ends lost 0 bases and 5 bases, in that order; junction bases with no gene match: 2. This CDR3 is built from 13 residues. One heparinised draw, averaging roughly 0.12 L, was taken per donor. Via CD45RO/CCR7/CD25/CD127/CD95/CD27, cells of the CD4+ naive, central memory, regulatory and stem cell-like memory subsets were sorted. Turning to this clone: Its target is unknown.

Study outcomes and limitations: Within each of all four CD4+ subsets, Type 1 diabetes patients had TCRB CDR3s that were moderately but significantly shorter.

The specimen was naive CD4+ T cells from blood. The chain links TRBV9 to TRBJ2-7; 7 bases match TRBD2. This TCR derives from a man younger than 35 in good health. The CDR3 here is CASSVVGGDEQYF. The CDR3 nucleotides are TGTGCCAGCAGCGTAGTGGGGGGGGACGAGCAGTACTTC. The full variable domain, its missing parts supplied by reference TRBV9 and TRBJ2-7, is DSGVTQTPKHLITATGQRVTLRCSPRSGDLSVYWYQQSLDQGLQFLIQYYNGEERAKGNILERFSAQQFPDLHSELNLSSLELGDSALYFCASSVVGGDEQYFGPGTRLTVT.